These 14 T cell receptor beta chains came from one sample sequenced in a study of cytomegalovirus exposure and HLA in healthy donors. The study ran its PCR with 60 Vbeta and 13 Jbeta primers. The protocol was immunoSEQ multiplex PCR, while the TCRdb copy is restricted to in-frame clones and leaves out a portion. Of around 150,000 clones listed, approximately 80% are singletons. The sequenced sample consisted of PBMCs. Receptors originate from a man aged 25 to 40 in good health and CMV-seronegative.

In its sample, this clone was seen a few times. The chain has TRBV6-1 and TRBJ1-5; weak D call: TRBD1 (5 bases). The CDR3 totals 14 residues. Germline loops: CDR1 MNHNS, CDR2 SASEGT. V dropped 3 bases and J dropped 5 bases, with 11 bases sitting between them. The CDR3: CASSDIQGDQPQHF. The CDR3 DNA reads as TGTGCCAGCAGTGATATCCAGGGTGATCAGCCCCAGCATTTT.

The V gene is TRBV14, the J gene TRBJ2-5; 9 positions match TRBD1. Germline V gene data show CDR1 as SGHDN and CDR2 as FVKESK. This CDR3 region has 15 residues. J was trimmed by 3 bases and V by 2 bases; bases with no gene match: 4. CDR3 DNA sequence: TGTGCCAGCAGCCAATTCCGGGACAGGGAAGAGACCCAGTACTTC. Translation: CASSQFRDREETQYF.

J is TRBJ1-2 and V is TRBV7-2; perhaps TRBD1 as D (5 bases). The CDR3 consists of 15 residues. Germline V lookup: CDR1 SGHTA, CDR2 FQGNSA. V gave up 1 base and J gave up 3 bases, with 12 bases separating them. The CDR3 is CASSLGGGRDYGYTF. CDR3 bases: TGTGCCAGCAGCTTAGGGGGCGGGAGGGACTATGGCTACACCTTC.

The rearrangement joins TRBV6-5 to TRBJ2-7; possible D gene TRBD2, 6 bases. Trimming took off 2 bases at V and 1 base at J, with 12 bases between the two ends. From germline, CDR1 is MNHEY and CDR2 SVGAGI. The CDR3 is 15 residues long. The CDR3 loop reads CASSYTLGGSYEQYF. The CDR3 nucleotides read TGTGCCAGCAGTTACACGCTCGGGGGATCCTACGAGCAGTACTTC.

The J gene is TRBJ2-3, the V gene TRBV10-1, with 10 bases matching TRBD2. The CDR3 loop spans 17 amino acids. With V trimmed by 7 bases and J by 5 bases, 15 bases remained unmatched. Germline CDR1 is WNHNN and CDR2 is SYGVQD (reference sequence). The CDR3 nucleotides are TGCGCCAGCACCAAGGCTCGAGCGGGAGGGCAGAGAGATACGCAGTATTTT. Its protein product is CASTKARAGGQRDTQYF.

This clone was seen only once. This rearrangement joins TRBV19 to TRBJ2-6; 7 bases agree with TRBD1. The CDR3 consists of 17 residues. The trim removed 2 bases at V and 4 bases at J, leaving 8 bases unmatched. The germline V gene encodes CDR1 LNHDA and CDR2 SQIVND (reference sequence). The CDR3 DNA is TGTGCCAGTAGTATAACTAAAACAGGGGCCGGGGCCAACGTCCTGACTTTC. Its translation is CASSITKTGAGANVLTF.

V usage is TRBV2 and J usage is TRBJ1-1, with 7 bases matching TRBD1. V was pared by 2 bases and J by 7 bases, with 7 bases of the junction left unmatched. Germline V gene data show CDR1 as SNHLY and CDR2 as FYNNEI. The CDR3 runs to 14 residues. CDR3 in DNA: TGTGCCAGCAGTGAATTGGTCGGGACAGATGAAGCTTTCTTT. It specifies CASSELVGTDEAFF.

The genes are TRBV6-1 and TRBJ1-5; the match to TRBD1 covers 7 bases. V shed 7 bases, J shed 3 bases, and the junction held 6 bases outside the gene matches. Germline CDR1 reads MNHNS; CDR2 reads SASEGT. The CDR3 spans 14 residues. The CDR3 reads CASTTDRTNQPQHF. CDR3 nucleotide sequence: TGTGCCAGCACCACGGACAGGACCAATCAGCCCCAGCATTTT.

This clone was recorded only once. The same CDR3 arises from other DNA sequences in this sample as well. V and J are TRBV6-1 and TRBJ1-5, with a weak D call TRBD1 (6 bases). The germline V gene has CDR1 MNHNS and CDR2 SASEGT. The V end was cut by 2 bases, the J end by 6 bases, with 8 bases between. The CDR3 totals 13 residues. The CDR3 protein is CASSELRGQPQHF. The CDR3 nucleotides read TGTGCCAGCAGTGAACTCAGGGGTCAGCCCCAGCATTTT.

V is TRBV19 and J is TRBJ2-1, with TRBD2 matching over 9 bases. V trimming: 5 bases; J trimming: 2 bases; junction bases outside the gene matches: 7. The germline gives CDR1 LNHDA, CDR2 SQIVND (reference sequence). The CDR3 contains 16 residues. CDR3 amino acids: CASSDWAGGTYNEQFF. CDR3 in DNA: TGTGCCAGTAGTGATTGGGCGGGAGGGACCTACAATGAGCAGTTCTTC.

V and J are TRBV6-6 and TRBJ2-7, with 12 bases identical to TRBD2. The V and J ends lost 6 bases and 4 bases, in that order; junction bases with no gene match: 4. Germline loops: CDR1 MNHNY, CDR2 SVGAGI (reference sequence). The length of the CDR3 is 14 residues. The CDR3 region has the DNA TGTGCCAGCAGAGAGACTAGCGGGAGTTACGAGCAGTACTTC. Its protein product is CASRETSGSYEQYF.

J is TRBJ2-7 and V is TRBV19, with a weak D call TRBD2 (5 bases). V lost 8 bases, J lost 5 bases, and 16 bases lay in between. Germline CDR1 reads LNHDA; CDR2 reads SQIVND (reference sequence). The CDR3 runs 13 residues. DNA for the CDR3: TGTGCCAGTCAAGGAGGAGGATACCACGAGCAGTACTTC. The encoded protein is CASQGGGYHEQYF. The variable domain in full, completed from reference TRBV19 and TRBJ2-7, reads DGGITQSPKYLFRKEGQNVTLSCEQNLNHDAMYWYRQDPGQGLRLIYYSQIVNDFQKGDIAEGYSVSREKKESFPLTVTSAQKNPTAFYLCASQGGGYHEQYFGPGTRLTVT.

On this clone: The same CDR3 also results from other DNA sequences found in this sample. This chain connects TRBV7-8 to TRBJ2-5; tentative D call: TRBD2 (6 bases). The V end was cut by 2 bases, the J end by 5 bases, with 6 bases between. The CDR3 spans 12 residues. The V gene's germline CDR1 is SGHVS and CDR2 FQNEAQ. Written as DNA, the CDR3 is TGTGCCAGCAGCTTAACTAGCGAGACCCAGTACTTC. Its translation is CASSLTSETQYF.

The chain joins TRBV18 to TRBJ2-1; 11 bases are a match to TRBD2. The CDR3 consists of 17 residues. The germline V gene has CDR1 KGHSH and CDR2 LQKENI. Trimming removed 2 bases from V and 10 bases from J; junction bases left unmatched: 13. Here the CDR3 DNA reads TGTGCCAGCTCACCATCCAGCCCGGCTAGCGGGAGGCGGGAGCAGTTCTTC. This translates into CASSPSSPASGRREQFF.